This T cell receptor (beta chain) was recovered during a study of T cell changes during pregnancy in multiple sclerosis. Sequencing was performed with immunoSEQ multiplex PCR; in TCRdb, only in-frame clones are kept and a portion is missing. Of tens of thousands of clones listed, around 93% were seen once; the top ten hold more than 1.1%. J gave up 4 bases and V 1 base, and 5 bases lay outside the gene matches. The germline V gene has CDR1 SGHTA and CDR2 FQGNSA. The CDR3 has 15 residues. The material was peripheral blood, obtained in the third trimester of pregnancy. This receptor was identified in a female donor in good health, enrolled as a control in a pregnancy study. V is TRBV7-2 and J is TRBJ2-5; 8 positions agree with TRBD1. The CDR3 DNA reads TGTGCCAGCAGCTTAGTCAGGGGGCCGGGAGAGACCCAGTACTTC. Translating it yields CASSLVRGPGETQYF. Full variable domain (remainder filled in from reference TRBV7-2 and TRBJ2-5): GAGVSQSPSNKVTEKGKDVELRCDPISGHTALYWYRQSLGQGLEFLIYFQGNSAPDKSGLPSDRFSAERTGGSVSTLTIQRTQQEDSAVYLCASSLVRGPGETQYFGPGTRLLVL.